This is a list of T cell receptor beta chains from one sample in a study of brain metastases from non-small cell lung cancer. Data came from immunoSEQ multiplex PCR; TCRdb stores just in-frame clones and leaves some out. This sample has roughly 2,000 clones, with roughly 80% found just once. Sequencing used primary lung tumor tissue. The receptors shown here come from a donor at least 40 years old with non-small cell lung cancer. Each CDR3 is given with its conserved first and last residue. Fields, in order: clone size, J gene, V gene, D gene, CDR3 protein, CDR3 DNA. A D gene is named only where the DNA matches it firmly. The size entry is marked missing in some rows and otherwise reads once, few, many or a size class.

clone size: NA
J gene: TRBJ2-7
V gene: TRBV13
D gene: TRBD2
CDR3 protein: CASSLGGTRDDYEQYF
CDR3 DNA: TGTGCCAGCAGCTTAGGCGGGACTAGGGATGACTACGAGCAGTACTTC

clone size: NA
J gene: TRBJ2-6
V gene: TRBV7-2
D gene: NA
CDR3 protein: CASSLGVGYPGANVLTF
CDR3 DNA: TGTGCCAGCAGCTTAGGGGTGGGGTACCCTGGGGCCAACGTCCTGACTTTC

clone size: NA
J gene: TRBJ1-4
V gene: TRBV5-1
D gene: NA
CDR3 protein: CASGEGASNEKLFF
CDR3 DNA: TGCGCCAGCGGAGAGGGAGCCTCTAATGAAAAACTGTTTTTT

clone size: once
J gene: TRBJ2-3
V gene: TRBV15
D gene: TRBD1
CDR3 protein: CASQGASTDTQYF
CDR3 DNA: TGTGCCAGCCAGGGGGCTAGCACAGATACGCAGTATTTT

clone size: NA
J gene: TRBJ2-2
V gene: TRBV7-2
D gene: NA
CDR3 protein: CASSLTAHTGELFF
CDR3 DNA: TGTGCCAGCAGCTTAACGGCGCACACCGGGGAGCTGTTTTTT

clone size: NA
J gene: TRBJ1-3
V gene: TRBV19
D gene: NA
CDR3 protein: CASKWTTNSGNTIYF
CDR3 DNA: TGTGCCAGTAAATGGACAACTAATTCTGGAAACACCATATATTTT

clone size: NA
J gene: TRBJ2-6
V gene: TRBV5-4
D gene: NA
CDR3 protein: CASSLRTGGANVLTF
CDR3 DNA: TGTGCCAGCAGCTTAAGGACGGGCGGGGCCAACGTCCTGACTTTC

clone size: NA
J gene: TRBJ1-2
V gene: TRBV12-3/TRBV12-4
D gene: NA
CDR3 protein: CASSLGGGYTF
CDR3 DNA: TGTGCCAGCAGTTTGGGGGGTGGCTACACCTTC

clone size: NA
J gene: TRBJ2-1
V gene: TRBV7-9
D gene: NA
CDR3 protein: CASSFGVNEQFF
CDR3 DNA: TGTGCCAGCAGCTTCGGGGTAAATGAGCAGTTCTTC

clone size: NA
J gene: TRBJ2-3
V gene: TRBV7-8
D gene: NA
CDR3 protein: CASSLEVGAAYTDTQYF
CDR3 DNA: TGTGCCAGCAGCTTAGAGGTCGGGGCAGCTTATACAGATACGCAGTATTTT

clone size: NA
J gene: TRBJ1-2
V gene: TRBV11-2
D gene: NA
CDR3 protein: CASSPSIGSGTLNYGYTF
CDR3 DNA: TGTGCCAGCAGCCCGAGTATAGGTTCAGGGACCTTAAACTATGGCTACACCTTC

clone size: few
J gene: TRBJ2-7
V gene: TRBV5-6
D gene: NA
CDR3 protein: CASSLTGPRAYEQYF
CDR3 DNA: TGTGCCAGCAGCTTAACGGGACCGCGTGCTTACGAGCAGTACTTC

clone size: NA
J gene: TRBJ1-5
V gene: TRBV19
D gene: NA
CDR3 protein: CASSIGSGPNQPQHF
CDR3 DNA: TGTGCCAGTAGTATTGGGTCGGGGCCCAATCAGCCCCAGCATTTT

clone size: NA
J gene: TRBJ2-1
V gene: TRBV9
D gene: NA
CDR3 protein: CASSVVGRGTYNEQFF
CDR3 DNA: TGTGCCAGCAGCGTAGTTGGCAGGGGAACCTACAATGAGCAGTTCTTC

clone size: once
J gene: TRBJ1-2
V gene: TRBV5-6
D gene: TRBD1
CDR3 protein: CASSSSGTAYGYIF
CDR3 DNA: TGTGCCAGCAGCTCCTCCGGGACAGCATATGGCTATATCTTC

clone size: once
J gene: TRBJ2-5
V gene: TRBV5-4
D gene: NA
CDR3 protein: CASSLERGMETQYF
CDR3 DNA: TGTGCCAGCAGCTTGGAAAGAGGGATGGAGACCCAGTACTTC

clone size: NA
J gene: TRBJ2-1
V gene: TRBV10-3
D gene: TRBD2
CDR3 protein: CAISDSGGVNEQFF
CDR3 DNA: TGTGCCATCAGTGACTCCGGGGGGGTAAATGAGCAGTTCTTC

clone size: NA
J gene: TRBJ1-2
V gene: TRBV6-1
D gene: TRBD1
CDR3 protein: CASSEIWDSGYTF
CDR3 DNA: TGTGCCAGCAGTGAAATTTGGGACAGCGGCTACACCTTC

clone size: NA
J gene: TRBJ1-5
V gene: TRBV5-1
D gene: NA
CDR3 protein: CASSLDPLRDQPQHF
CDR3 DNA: TGCGCCAGCAGCTTGGATCCCCTCAGAGATCAGCCCCAGCATTTT

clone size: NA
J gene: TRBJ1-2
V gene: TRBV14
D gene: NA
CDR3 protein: CASSRAAALYGYTF
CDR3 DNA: TGTGCCAGCAGCCGGGCGGCAGCCCTCTATGGCTACACCTTC

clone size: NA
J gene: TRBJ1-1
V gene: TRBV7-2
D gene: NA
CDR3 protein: CASSLREGNTEAFF
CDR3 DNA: TGTGCCAGCAGCTTACGTGAGGGGAACACTGAAGCTTTCTTT

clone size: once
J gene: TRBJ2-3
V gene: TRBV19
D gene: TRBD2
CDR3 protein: CASRGGATDTQYF
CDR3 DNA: TGTGCCAGTCGCGGGGGGGCAACAGATACGCAGTATTTT

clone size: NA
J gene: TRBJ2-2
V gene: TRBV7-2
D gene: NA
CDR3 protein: CASSLTPAGVSWLAGELFF
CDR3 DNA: TGTGCCAGCAGCTTAACCCCAGCAGGGGTTAGTTGGCTCGCCGGGGAGCTGTTTTTT

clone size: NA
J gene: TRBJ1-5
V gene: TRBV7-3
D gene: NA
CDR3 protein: CASSLMVNQPQHF
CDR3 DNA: TGTGCCAGCAGCTTGATGGTTAATCAGCCCCAGCATTTT

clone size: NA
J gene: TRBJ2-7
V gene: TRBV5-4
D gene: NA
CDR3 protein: CASSPARAGEQYF
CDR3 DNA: TGTGCCAGCAGCCCGGCCAGGGCGGGCGAGCAGTACTTC

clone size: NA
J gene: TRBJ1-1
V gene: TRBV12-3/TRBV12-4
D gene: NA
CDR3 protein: CASSLTTEAFF
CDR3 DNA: TGTGCCAGCAGCTTGACAACTGAAGCTTTCTTT

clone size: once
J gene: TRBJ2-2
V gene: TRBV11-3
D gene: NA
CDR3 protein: CASSQTQLEASNTGELFF
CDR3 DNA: TGTGCCAGCAGCCAAACGCAGTTGGAAGCGAGCAACACCGGGGAGCTGTTTTTT

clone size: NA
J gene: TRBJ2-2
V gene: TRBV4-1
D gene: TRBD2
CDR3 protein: CASSQGGLAANTGELFF
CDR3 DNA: TGCGCCAGCAGCCAAGGGGGACTAGCGGCGAACACCGGGGAGCTGTTTTTT

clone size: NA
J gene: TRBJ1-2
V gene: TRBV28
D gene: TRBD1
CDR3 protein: CATLSSRGQHFYGYTF
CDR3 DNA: TGTGCCACGCTATCGTCACGGGGACAGCATTTCTATGGCTACACCTTC

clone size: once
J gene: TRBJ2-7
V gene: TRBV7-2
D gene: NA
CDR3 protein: CASSHAIQRVDKSYEQYF
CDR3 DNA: TGTGCCAGCAGCCACGCGATCCAGCGGGTAGACAAATCCTACGAGCAGTACTTC

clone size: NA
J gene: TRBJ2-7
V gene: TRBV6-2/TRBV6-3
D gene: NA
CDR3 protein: CASSYSQGTKIYEQYF
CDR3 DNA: TGTGCCAGCAGTTACTCTCAGGGGACTAAAATTTACGAGCAGTACTTC

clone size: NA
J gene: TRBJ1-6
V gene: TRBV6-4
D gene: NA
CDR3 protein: CASSQLQDYNSPLHF
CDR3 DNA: TGTGCCAGCAGTCAACTACAGGATTATAATTCACCCCTCCACTTT

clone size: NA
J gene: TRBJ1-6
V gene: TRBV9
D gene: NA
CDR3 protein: CASSVRQRNSPLHF
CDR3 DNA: TGTGCCAGCAGCGTCAGACAACGAAATTCACCCCTCCACTTT

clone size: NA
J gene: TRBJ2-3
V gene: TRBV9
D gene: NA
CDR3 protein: CASSGGFYTDTQYF
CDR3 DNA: TGTGCCAGCAGCGGGGGGTTTTACACAGATACGCAGTATTTT

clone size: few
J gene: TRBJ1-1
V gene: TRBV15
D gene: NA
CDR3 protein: CATSRDRPAEAFF
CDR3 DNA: TGTGCCACCAGCAGGGATCGTCCCGCTGAAGCTTTCTTT

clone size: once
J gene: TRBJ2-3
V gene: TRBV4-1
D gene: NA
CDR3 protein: CASQHEGMDTQYF
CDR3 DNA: TGCGCCAGCCAACACGAGGGTATGGATACGCAGTATTTT

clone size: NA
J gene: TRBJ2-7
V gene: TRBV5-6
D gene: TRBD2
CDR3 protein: CASSLLAGRPRPGEQYF
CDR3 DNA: TGTGCCAGCAGCTTATTAGCGGGGAGGCCACGGCCGGGCGAGCAGTACTTC

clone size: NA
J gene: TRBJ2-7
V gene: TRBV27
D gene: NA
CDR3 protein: CASSLLGAFEQYF
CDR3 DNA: TGTGCCAGCAGTTTATTGGGGGCCTTCGAGCAGTACTTC

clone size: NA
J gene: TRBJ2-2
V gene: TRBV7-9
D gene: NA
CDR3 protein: CASLADPGTGELFF
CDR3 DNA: TGTGCCAGCTTAGCGGATCCGGGCACCGGGGAGCTGTTTTTT

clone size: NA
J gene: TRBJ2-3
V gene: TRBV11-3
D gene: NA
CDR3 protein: CASSLRATGITDTQYF
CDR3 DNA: TGTGCCAGCAGCTTACGGGCCACAGGGATCACAGATACGCAGTATTTT

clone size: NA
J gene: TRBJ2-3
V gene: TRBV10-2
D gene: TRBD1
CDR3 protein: CASIMGTAFTDTQYF
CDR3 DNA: TGCGCCAGCATTATGGGGACAGCGTTCACAGATACGCAGTATTTT

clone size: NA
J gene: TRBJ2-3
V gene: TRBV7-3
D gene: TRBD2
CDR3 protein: CASSSAGGYTDTQYF
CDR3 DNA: TGTGCCAGCAGCTCAGCGGGGGGGTACACAGATACGCAGTATTTT

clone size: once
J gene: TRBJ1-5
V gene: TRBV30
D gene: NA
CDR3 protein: CAWNSNNQPQHF
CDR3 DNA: TGTGCCTGGAACAGTAACAATCAGCCCCAGCATTTT

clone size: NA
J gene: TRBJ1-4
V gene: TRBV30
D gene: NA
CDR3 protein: CAWKGRTLNEKLFF
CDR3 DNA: TGTGCCTGGAAGGGGCGCACCCTTAATGAAAAACTGTTTTTT

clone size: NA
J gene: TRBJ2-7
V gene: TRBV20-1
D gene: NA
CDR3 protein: CSASLGRVLAYEQYF
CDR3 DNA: TGCAGTGCTAGTTTGGGGAGAGTCTTAGCCTACGAGCAGTACTTC

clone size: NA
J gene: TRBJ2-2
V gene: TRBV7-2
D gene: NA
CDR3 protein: CASSLVGDIGELFF
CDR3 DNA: TGTGCCAGCAGCTTAGTCGGCGACATTGGGGAGCTGTTTTTT

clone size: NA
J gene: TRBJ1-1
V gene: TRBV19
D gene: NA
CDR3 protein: CASDMGAGAFF
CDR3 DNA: TGTGCCAGTGATATGGGGGCCGGGGCTTTCTTT

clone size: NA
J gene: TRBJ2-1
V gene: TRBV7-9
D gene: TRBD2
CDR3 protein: CASSSSGTSGSPNEQFF
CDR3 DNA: TGTGCCAGCAGCTCCTCCGGGACTAGCGGGTCTCCTAATGAGCAGTTCTTC